This T cell receptor beta chain was found in a study of shared clonotypes between healthy human individuals. Study conclusions and caveats: The generation probabilities recorded for non-shared clonotypes fell below those of clonotypes shared by all four donors. Larger richness was generally estimated for naive than memory subsets.

Worth noting for this clone: Its antigen remains unknown.

Naive CD8 cells comprised CD45RO-negative, CCR7-positively selected cells, excluding terminally differentiated effector memory CD45RA+ cells. CDR1 and CDR2 from the germline V gene are SGHTA and FQGNSA. The CDR3 length is 14 residues. The V and J ends lost 5 bases and 4 bases, in that order; junction bases with no gene match: 6. Researchers ran the assay at a deep level. An even split of each subset's genomic DNA across several immunoSEQ plates was performed. Sequencing was performed with immunoSEQ multiplex PCR; in TCRdb, only in-frame clones are kept and a portion is missing. The sample includes approximately 810,000 clones, nearly 95% seen only once; the top ten take approximately 25%.

The V and J genes are TRBV7-2 and TRBJ2-5, with TRBD2 identical over 8 bases. This clonotype originated in a man under 40 in good health. The sample comprised naive CD8+ T cells sorted from blood. CDR3 sequence (DNA): TGTGCCAGCAGCCAATGGGCGGGGGGAGAGACCCAGTACTTC. The encoded protein is CASSQWAGGETQYF.